This TCR beta chain derives from a study of blood T cells in healthy people across ages. A second PCR of 7 to 11 cycles used a sample-barcoded 5' primer and a J-beta primer mix. MiXCR, applied by TCRdb to the 5' RACE reads, yields one record per CDR3 protein. The data show more than 750,000 distinct CDR3 sequences, with almost 30% seen just once and roughly 10% held by the top ten. V shed 11 bases and J shed 0 bases, with 5 bases lying between them. Germline V gives CDR1 MNHEY, CDR2 SMNVEV (reference sequence). The CDR3 totals 10 residues. This sample also appeared in a second study, on T cells of mothers and their children. That work states: An overlap that was slightly higher, though non-significant, was seen in related mother-child pairs versus unrelated pairs.

The source of this sequence is a woman aged 40-49 years in good health. Sequencing input: blood. The rearrangement joins TRBV27 to TRBJ2-7; D is unresolved. CDR3 nucleotides: TGTGCCCATGCCTCCTACGAGCAGTACTTC. Translating gives CAHASYEQYF.